This TCR beta chain was documented in a study of CD8 T cells in ankylosing spondylitis. The study's findings and limits: Disease-linked clones were reportedly significantly enriched in matched ankylosing spondylitis synovial fluid. Disease-linked clones, CD8+, were relatively rare in peripheral blood. In ankylosing spondylitis blood, a motif of about 8 highly homologous TCR beta variants appeared characteristic. Several of the motif variants were reported before in synovial fluid and blood from reactive arthritis.

On this clonotype itself: Its antigen is not known.

CDR3 length: 14 amino acids. The ends were cut back, 4 bases at V and 1 base at J, with 5 bases in the middle. Per germline, CDR1 SNHLY and CDR2 FYNNEI. TCR beta libraries were made by quantitative 5'-RACE with molecular barcodes. Each CDR3 protein is one row after TCRdb ran MiXCR on the 5' RACE reads. The table has around 450,000 distinct CDR3 sequences, roughly 27% seen once; the top ten hold 0.75% to 0.9%. This sequence originates from a male donor with ankylosing spondylitis. The J gene is TRBJ2-6, the V gene TRBV2; D uncertain. The sequenced material came from blood, either unsorted or a sorted T cell fraction (not recorded which). The CDR3 DNA follows: TGTGCCAGCAGTGCTCGTTCTGGGGCCAACGTCCTGACTTTC. Translated, it gives CASSARSGANVLTF.